These 14 T cell receptor beta chains were all obtained from the same sample, sequenced in a study of T cell responses to AZD1222 COVID-19 vaccine. Measured with immunoSEQ multiplex PCR; TCRdb has only the in-frame clones, and not every one. The sample carries 150,000 or so clones, approximately 89% recorded once. The source was peripheral blood, collected 28 days after the second AZD1222 dose. The receptors here all came from an adult who received the AZD1222 COVID-19 vaccine.

The chain uses TRBV5-6 and TRBJ1-5, with TRBD1 as a possible D gene (6 bases). This CDR3 is built from 15 residues. V was pared by 0 bases and J by 6 bases, with 13 bases between. CDR1 SGHDT and CDR2 YYEEEE come from the germline V gene. CDR3 in amino acids: CASSLAMGGVQPQHF. The DNA for the CDR3 is TGTGCCAGCAGCTTGGCTATGGGGGGCGTTCAGCCCCAGCATTTT.

The CDR3 is CASSLGTGGNTEAFF. The CDR3 DNA sequence: TGTGCCAGCAGTTTGGGGACAGGGGGCAACACTGAAGCTTTCTTT. The gene calls are TRBV28 and TRBJ1-1, with TRBD1 identical over 12 bases. Germline V CDR1 and CDR2: MDHEN, SYDVKM. The CDR3 has 15 residues. With V trimmed by 3 bases and J by 2 bases, 1 base remained unmatched.

The CDR3 DNA sequence: TGTGCCAGCAGCTATCCACTAGCGGGAGGGCAGACCTACGAGCAGTACTTC. Encoded protein: CASSYPLAGGQTYEQYF. This sequence joins TRBV7-2 and TRBJ2-7; 13 nucleotides match TRBD2. This CDR3 region has 17 residues. The V gene's germline CDR1 is SGHTA and CDR2 FQGNSA. V lost 4 bases and J lost 2; bases outside the gene matches: 8.

V and J are TRBV19 and TRBJ1-1, with TRBD1 identical over 7 bases. Germline CDR1 and CDR2: LNHDA and SQIVND (reference sequence). Germline trimming cut 0 bases from V and 5 bases from J; bases unmatched to any gene: 12. The length of the CDR3 is 17 residues. The CDR3 nucleotides read TGTGCCAGTAGTATAGATCTAGGGGGCGAGCGGGTTACTGAAGCTTTCTTT. It encodes CASSIDLGGERVTEAFF.

The V gene is TRBV5-5, the J gene TRBJ2-1; 16 bases map to TRBD2. The junction had 9 bases not matched to a gene; V was cut back by 3 bases and J by 3 bases. This CDR3 is 19 amino acids long. Germline assignment: CDR1 SGHKS and CDR2 YYEKEE (reference sequence). The CDR3 DNA is TGTGCCAGCAGCTCCGCCGGGACTAGCGGGGGGGGAGGCTACAATGAGCAGTTCTTC. Translating gives CASSSAGTSGGGGYNEQFF.

This chain links TRBV19 with TRBJ2-7, with D hard to call. Germline V gene data show CDR1 as LNHDA and CDR2 as SQIVND (reference sequence). This CDR3 contains 15 residues. Trimming took off 6 bases at V and 5 bases at J, with 20 bases between the two ends. The CDR3 sequence: CASSPWPPYQDEQYF. The CDR3 region has the DNA TGTGCCAGTAGCCCGTGGCCACCCTATCAGGACGAGCAGTACTTC.

V is TRBV7-8 and J is TRBJ2-3; D is possibly TRBD1 or TRBD2 (7 bases each). The CDR3 spans 18 residues. Germline V lookup: CDR1 SGHVS, CDR2 FQNEAQ. V was trimmed by 5 bases and J by 2 bases, leaving 23 bases between them. This chain's CDR3 is CASSARQGGLANTDTQYF. The CDR3 DNA follows: TGTGCCAGCAGCGCAAGACAGGGAGGGCTAGCGAACACAGATACGCAGTATTTT.

The chain recombines TRBV5-6 with TRBJ2-3; tentatively, D is TRBD2 (5 bases). This CDR3 contains 14 residues. Between the trimmed V and J ends, which lost 3 bases and 0 bases, there was a span of 8 bases. CDR1 and CDR2 (germline): SGHDT, YYEEEE. This CDR3 is CASSSRTSTDTQYF. The CDR3, as DNA: TGTGCCAGCAGCTCCCGGACTAGCACAGATACGCAGTATTTT.

V is TRBV2 and J is TRBJ2-1; 11 nucleotides align to TRBD2. Germline trimming cut 7 bases from V and 5 bases from J; bases unmatched to any gene: 10. The CDR3 loop spans 16 amino acids. Germline-derived CDR1 and CDR2 are SNHLY and FYNNEI. CDR3 loop: CASTAPRLAGHNEQFF. The CDR3 DNA is TGTGCCAGCACCGCTCCTCGACTAGCGGGGCACAATGAGCAGTTCTTC.

In this sample, this clone turned up once. The chain uses TRBV4-3 and TRBJ1-5; D gene unclear. Germline-derived CDR1 and CDR2 are LGHNA and YSLEER. Trimming took 0 bases from V and 6 from J, leaving 6 bases between them. The CDR3 consists of 13 residues. The CDR3 DNA reads TGCGCCAGCAGCCAAGATCTTTTTCAGCCCCAGCATTTT. Protein sequence: CASSQDLFQPQHF.

This sequence joins TRBV5-1 and TRBJ1-4; D call uncertain. V lost 0 bases and J 8 bases, leaving 11 bases between the germline ends. The CDR3 contains 14 residues. Germline loops: CDR1 SGHRS, CDR2 YFSETQ. The CDR3 loop reads CASSLGPREEKLFF. In DNA, the CDR3 is TGCGCCAGCAGCTTGGGGCCACGCGAGGAAAAACTGTTTTTT.

The V call is TRBV19, the J call TRBJ1-4; 7 nucleotides line up with TRBD1. Germline loops: CDR1 LNHDA, CDR2 SQIVND (reference sequence). The junction had 18 bases not matched to a gene; V was cut back by 4 bases and J by 16 bases. This CDR3 comprises 15 residues. The CDR3 bases are TGTGCCAGTAGTACTACTAGGGGGCAGGGCACGGTACGGTTTTTT. Encoded protein: CASSTTRGQGTVRFF.

This chain uses TRBV3-1 (or the pseudogene TRBV3-2) with TRBJ2-7, with 9 nucleotides matching TRBD2. Germline CDR1 and CDR2: LGHDT and YNNKEL (reference sequence). The CDR3 has 18 residues. V trimming: 0 bases; J trimming: 1 base; junction bases outside the gene matches: 10. The CDR3 DNA reads as TGTGCCAGCAGCCAAGACTGGCGGGAGGGTCAAGGGTCCTACGAGCAGTACTTC. Its protein product is CASSQDWREGQGSYEQYF.

The gene calls are TRBV9 and TRBJ2-7; 7 bases line up with TRBD2. V shed 4 bases and J 2 bases; nucleotides not matched to a gene: 6. Germline CDR1 is SGDLS and CDR2 is YYNGEE. The length of the CDR3 is 14 residues. DNA of the CDR3: TGTGCCAGCAGCCCCAAAGCGGGGACCTACGAGCAGTACTTC. As protein: CASSPKAGTYEQYF.